The rows below give T cell receptor beta chains drawn from one sample of a study of regulatory T cells in long-lasting Graves disease. TCRdb processed the multiplex PCR reads anew with MiXCR; each CDR3 protein has one entry. The data hold 310,000 or so distinct CDR3 sequences, with around 21% observed a single time. Specimen: peripheral blood mononuclear cells (PBMCs), collected when the disease was refractory, from a patient treated with antithyroid drugs. These receptors were collected from a female donor with Graves disease. CDR3s include the opening cysteine and the closing phenylalanine or tryptophan. Fields, in order: J gene, D gene, V gene, clone size, CDR3 DNA, CDR3 protein. A D gene is named only where the DNA matches it firmly. Rows may omit the clone size; those that give it use once, few, many or a size class.

J: TRBJ1-2
D: NA
V: TRBV7-2
size: NA
DNA: TGTGCCAGCAGCTTAGGGACAGAGAGATATGGCTACACCTTC
CDR3: CASSLGTERYGYTF

J: TRBJ1-5
D: NA
V: TRBV2
size: many
DNA: TGTGCCAGCAGTGAAATATGGTTGAGCAATCAGCCCCAGCATTTT
CDR3: CASSEIWLSNQPQHF

J: TRBJ1-2
D: NA
V: TRBV14
size: NA
DNA: TGTGCCAGCAGCCAAGCTCACCACAGGACATTTGAATATGGCTACACCTTC
CDR3: CASSQAHHRTFEYGYTF

J: TRBJ2-7
D: NA
V: TRBV7-2
size: NA
DNA: TGTGCCAGCAGCCCCCCCCCTGGGGCCTACGAGCAGTACTTC
CDR3: CASSPPPGAYEQYF

J: TRBJ1-1
D: NA
V: TRBV6-2/TRBV6-3
size: many
DNA: TGTGCCACCAAGACAGGATTTGGTGACACTGAAGCTTTCTTT
CDR3: CATKTGFGDTEAFF

J: TRBJ2-7
D: NA
V: TRBV10-3
size: few
DNA: TGTGCCATCAGTGATAGGCAGAGCTCCTACGAGCAGTACTTC
CDR3: CAISDRQSSYEQYF

J: TRBJ2-5
D: TRBD2
V: TRBV28
size: many
DNA: TGTGCCAGCAGACTGGGACTAGCGGGAGGACTAGAGACCCAGTACTTC
CDR3: CASRLGLAGGLETQYF

J: TRBJ2-1
D: NA
V: TRBV2
size: many
DNA: TGTGCCAGCAGGCCCGGGACCGCCTCCCCCAATTACTACAATGAGCAGTTCTTC
CDR3: CASRPGTASPNYYNEQFF

J: TRBJ1-2
D: NA
V: TRBV29-1
size: NA
DNA: TGCAGCGTTGACAGGGAATATATCAACTATGGCTACACCTTC
CDR3: CSVDREYINYGYTF

J: TRBJ2-2
D: TRBD2
V: TRBV28
size: few
DNA: TGTGCCAGCAGTTGGGGACTAAAGAACACCGGGGAGCTGTTTTTT
CDR3: CASSWGLKNTGELFF

J: TRBJ1-5
D: NA
V: TRBV20-1
size: NA
DNA: TGCAGTGCTACGACGACTACACCGGGTAAATGCCATTTT
CDR3: CSATTTTPGKCHF

J: TRBJ2-4
D: NA
V: TRBV5-1
size: few
DNA: TGCGCCAGCAGCTGGAGGGGGAGACTAGCCAAAAACATTCAGTACTTC
CDR3: CASSWRGRLAKNIQYF

J: TRBJ2-2
D: TRBD1
V: TRBV24-1
size: few
DNA: TGTGCCACCAGTGATAATCCGGGACAGGGGTTCTGGGACACCGGGGAGCTGTTTTTT
CDR3: CATSDNPGQGFWDTGELFF

J: TRBJ2-7
D: NA
V: TRBV7-2
size: few
DNA: TGTGCCAGCAGCTTAGGGCAGGGGAGAACGGGGCAGTACTTC
CDR3: CASSLGQGRTGQYF

J: TRBJ2-1
D: TRBD2
V: TRBV10-3
size: NA
DNA: TGTGCCATCAGTGAGACGCCCGGGGGAGCGGGAGGGAATGAGCAGTTCTTC
CDR3: CAISETPGGAGGNEQFF

J: TRBJ1-2
D: TRBD1
V: TRBV6-1
size: NA
DNA: TGTGCCAGCAGTCCCTCAACCGGGACAGCCTATGGCTACACCTTC
CDR3: CASSPSTGTAYGYTF

J: TRBJ2-7
D: TRBD2
V: TRBV28
size: NA
DNA: TGTGCCAGCAGATCAGTTAGCGGGGGTTCCTACGAGCAGTACTTC
CDR3: CASRSVSGGSYEQYF

J: TRBJ2-5
D: NA
V: TRBV20-1
size: NA
DNA: TGCAGTGCTAGAGAGGCTTGGGGGCATCGGGAGACCCAGTACTTC
CDR3: CSAREAWGHRETQYF

J: TRBJ1-2
D: NA
V: TRBV12-3/TRBV12-4
size: many
DNA: TGTGCCAGCAGCTACAATACAGGGATCAACTATGGCTACACCTTC
CDR3: CASSYNTGINYGYTF

J: TRBJ2-7
D: NA
V: TRBV15
size: few
DNA: TGTGCCACCAGCAGAGAGGACTGGGGCGAGCAGTACTTC
CDR3: CATSREDWGEQYF

J: TRBJ1-2
D: NA
V: TRBV30
size: many
DNA: TGTGCCTGGAATCTGGTAGGGAGGACGGAACGCACCTTC
CDR3: CAWNLVGRTERTF

J: TRBJ2-5
D: NA
V: TRBV2
size: NA
DNA: TGTGCCAGCATTCGACAGGGAGGGGAGACCCAGTACTTC
CDR3: CASIRQGGETQYF

J: TRBJ2-5
D: NA
V: TRBV11-2
size: NA
DNA: TGTGCCAGCAGCGGAGACAGGCAACAAGAGACCCAGTACTTC
CDR3: CASSGDRQQETQYF

J: TRBJ1-5
D: TRBD1
V: TRBV20-1
size: many
DNA: TGCAGTGCTCGTCGGGACAGAAATCAGCCCCAGCATTTT
CDR3: CSARRDRNQPQHF

J: TRBJ1-5
D: NA
V: TRBV20-1
size: few
DNA: TGCAGTGCTAGTCCAGGAACAAATCAGCCCCAGCATTTT
CDR3: CSASPGTNQPQHF

J: TRBJ2-5
D: TRBD1
V: TRBV13
size: many
DNA: TGTGCCAGCAGCTTCGGGACAGGGTACCAAGAGACCCAGTACTTC
CDR3: CASSFGTGYQETQYF

J: TRBJ1-1
D: NA
V: TRBV28
size: many
DNA: TGTGCCACCACCCGACAGCCTGGAAACACTGAAGCTTTCTTT
CDR3: CATTRQPGNTEAFF

J: TRBJ1-5
D: TRBD1
V: TRBV20-1
size: many
DNA: TGCAGTGCCGTAAGGGGACAGCCGGATCAGCCCCAGCATTTT
CDR3: CSAVRGQPDQPQHF

J: TRBJ2-7
D: NA
V: TRBV7-2
size: NA
DNA: TGTGCCAGCAACCGCCTCGACAGCCCCTACGAGCAGTACTTC
CDR3: CASNRLDSPYEQYF

J: TRBJ2-4
D: NA
V: TRBV28
size: NA
DNA: TGTGCCAGCGGAACGATCACAGGGATACTAGCCAAAAACATTCAGTACTTC
CDR3: CASGTITGILAKNIQYF

J: TRBJ1-1
D: NA
V: TRBV28
size: many
DNA: TGTGCCAGCAGTGGGAGGGAGGCGGGGGGCACTGAAGCTTTCTTT
CDR3: CASSGREAGGTEAFF

J: TRBJ1-1
D: NA
V: TRBV5-1
size: NA
DNA: TGCGCCAGCAGCTTGTTCGGGGACACTGAAGCTTTCTTT
CDR3: CASSLFGDTEAFF

J: TRBJ2-3
D: NA
V: TRBV5-5
size: NA
DNA: TGTGCCAGCAGCTTAGGGTCAGGCGATACGCAGTATTTT
CDR3: CASSLGSGDTQYF

J: TRBJ1-6
D: NA
V: TRBV30
size: many
DNA: TGTGCCTGGAGGCCTTCGGAGAATTCACCCCTCCACTTT
CDR3: CAWRPSENSPLHF

J: TRBJ2-5
D: TRBD1
V: TRBV20-1
size: few
DNA: TGCAGTGCTCCCCCTGGGACAGAACAAGAGACCCAGTACTTC
CDR3: CSAPPGTEQETQYF

J: TRBJ2-2
D: NA
V: TRBV20-1
size: few
DNA: TGCAGTGCTAGACAAGAAAACACCGGGGAGCTGTTTTTT
CDR3: CSARQENTGELFF

J: TRBJ2-7
D: NA
V: TRBV20-1
size: NA
DNA: TGCAGTGCTAGATTGGAGCCCGAGCAGTACTTC
CDR3: CSARLEPEQYF

J: TRBJ1-1
D: NA
V: TRBV12-3/TRBV12-4
size: many
DNA: TGTGCCAGCAGTTTATTCAGGACTGAAGCTTTCTTT
CDR3: CASSLFRTEAFF

J: TRBJ1-2
D: NA
V: TRBV7-2
size: few
DNA: TGTGCCAGCAGCTTAGCGATTGGGGCGCTAGGGGTCGGCTACACCTTC
CDR3: CASSLAIGALGVGYTF

J: TRBJ1-1
D: NA
V: TRBV6-2/TRBV6-3
size: few
DNA: TGTGCCAGCAGTTACCCGACGGCAGGGGTGACTGAAGCTTTCTTT
CDR3: CASSYPTAGVTEAFF

J: TRBJ2-7
D: TRBD1
V: TRBV11-2
size: many
DNA: TGTGCCAGCAGCCCCGGGACAGCTGCCTACGAGCAGTACTTC
CDR3: CASSPGTAAYEQYF

J: TRBJ1-1
D: NA
V: TRBV12-3/TRBV12-4
size: many
DNA: TGTGCCAGCAGCTCCCAGGCCATGAACACTGAAGCTTTCTTT
CDR3: CASSSQAMNTEAFF

J: TRBJ1-5
D: TRBD1
V: TRBV20-1
size: NA
DNA: TGCAGTGCTGGTCCCGGGACAGGGGGCCAAAACAATCAGCCCCAGCATTTT
CDR3: CSAGPGTGGQNNQPQHF

J: TRBJ2-1
D: NA
V: TRBV5-1
size: NA
DNA: TGCGCCAGCAGCTTTAGCGGAACGAGCTCCTACAATGAGCAGTTCTTC
CDR3: CASSFSGTSSYNEQFF

J: TRBJ1-2
D: NA
V: TRBV5-1
size: NA
DNA: TGCGCCAGCAGCTTATGGGGACGAGAAGGCTACACCTTC
CDR3: CASSLWGREGYTF

J: TRBJ1-1
D: NA
V: TRBV9
size: NA
DNA: TGTGCCAGCAGCCCCCTGAGGATGAACACTGAAGCTTTCTTT
CDR3: CASSPLRMNTEAFF

J: TRBJ2-1
D: NA
V: TRBV6-2/TRBV6-3
size: once
DNA: TGTGCCAGCAGTGAATTTAGGGGTGAGCAGTTCTTC
CDR3: CASSEFRGEQFF

J: TRBJ1-2
D: NA
V: TRBV12-3/TRBV12-4
size: NA
DNA: TGTGCCAGCAGTCTCGAATGGCGTGGGTATGGCTACACCTTC
CDR3: CASSLEWRGYGYTF

J: TRBJ1-2
D: NA
V: TRBV20-1
size: many
DNA: TGCAGTGTTCGGGACGGGAGTGGGGGCTACACCTTC
CDR3: CSVRDGSGGYTF

J: TRBJ2-6
D: NA
V: TRBV18
size: NA
DNA: TGTGCCAGCTCACCAATCATCGGACAGGAGACTAGCTTTCGCTCTGGGGCCAACGTCCTGACTTTC
CDR3: CASSPIIGQETSFRSGANVLTF

J: TRBJ2-7
D: NA
V: TRBV7-3
size: few
DNA: TGTGCCAGCAGGTTTCTCCCCCAGGGCCGGGAGAGGGAGCAGTACTTC
CDR3: CASRFLPQGREREQYF